This is a list of T cell receptor beta chains from one sample in a study of blood T cell repertoires in COVID-19. The data were produced by immunoSEQ multiplex PCR, yet TCRdb's version contains in-frame clones alone and is incomplete. The sample lists 350,000 to 400,000 clones; around 87% were seen once. What was sequenced was PBMCs or T cells enriched from blood (not recorded which). These receptors originate from a woman aged 25-40 years with acute COVID-19. Both conserved end residues are part of each CDR3. Fields, in order: V gene, J gene, D gene, clone size, CDR3 protein, CDR3 DNA. The D gene is left open where the match is weak. The size of a clone is reported for some rows only, either as once, few or many, or as a class for expanded clones.

V: TRBV30; J: TRBJ2-1; D: TRBD2; size: once; CDR3: CAWSDGGGNEQFF; DNA: TGTGCCTGGAGTGACGGGGGGGGCAATGAGCAGTTCTTC
V: TRBV6-5; J: TRBJ1-2; D: TRBD1; size: .; CDR3: CASTHSGGGGYGYTF; DNA: TGTGCCAGCACCCACTCAGGGGGCGGAGGCTATGGCTACACCTTC
V: TRBV2; J: TRBJ1-6; D: TRBD1; size: .; CDR3: CASTLGRDRAYNSPLHF; DNA: TGTGCCAGCACCCTGGGCCGGGACAGGGCCTATAATTCACCCCTCCACTTT
V: TRBV5-5; J: TRBJ2-2; D: TRBD2; size: .; CDR3: CASSLLAGGPNTGELFF; DNA: TGTGCCAGCAGCTTGTTGGCGGGGGGACCGAACACCGGGGAGCTGTTTTTT
V: TRBV14; J: TRBJ2-2; D: .; size: .; CDR3: CASSPRRGFGELFF; DNA: TGTGCCAGCAGCCCGAGGAGGGGTTTCGGGGAGCTGTTTTTT
V: TRBV19; J: TRBJ2-7; D: .; size: .; CDR3: CASSQDTSYEQYF; DNA: TGTGCCAGTTCGCAGGACACTTCCTACGAGCAGTACTTC
V: TRBV20-1; J: TRBJ1-1; D: .; size: .; CDR3: CSATTTTEAFF; DNA: TGCAGTGCTACCACAACCACTGAAGCTTTCTTT
V: TRBV5-1; J: TRBJ1-2; D: .; size: .; CDR3: CASRDFQGFHGYTF; DNA: TGCGCCAGCAGAGATTTTCAGGGTTTTCATGGCTACACCTTC
V: TRBV19; J: TRBJ1-5; D: TRBD1; size: .; CDR3: CASTVDRLGQPQHF; DNA: TGTGCCAGTACCGTGGACAGGCTGGGTCAGCCCCAGCATTTT
V: TRBV12-5; J: TRBJ1-5; D: TRBD1; size: once; CDR3: CASGLTVGQGRNQPQHF; DNA: TGTGCTAGTGGTTTGACCGTCGGACAGGGCCGTAATCAGCCCCAGCATTTT
V: TRBV18; J: TRBJ1-4; D: .; size: .; CDR3: CASSPERVGDEKLFF; DNA: TGTGCCAGCTCACCAGAGAGGGTTGGTGATGAAAAACTGTTTTTT
V: TRBV18; J: TRBJ2-7; D: TRBD1; size: once; CDR3: CASSPKTGEDEQYF; DNA: TGTGCCAGCTCACCGAAGACAGGGGAGGACGAGCAGTACTTC
V: TRBV18; J: TRBJ1-1; D: .; size: .; CDR3: CASSQIPNRAMNTEAFF; DNA: TGTGCCAGCTCACAAATCCCAAACAGGGCCATGAACACTGAAGCTTTCTTT
V: TRBV4-3; J: TRBJ1-1; D: .; size: .; CDR3: CASSQELAVLFREAFF; DNA: TGCGCCAGCAGCCAAGAACTCGCGGTTTTATTTCGCGAAGCTTTCTTT
V: TRBV11-2; J: TRBJ1-4; D: .; size: .; CDR3: CASSHSVRGFGTNEKLFF; DNA: TGTGCCAGCAGCCATTCAGTACGGGGGTTTGGGACTAATGAAAAACTGTTTTTT
V: TRBV27; J: TRBJ1-6; D: .; size: .; CDR3: CASSPGEIGNSPLHF; DNA: TGTGCCAGCAGTCCCGGGGAAATCGGGAATTCACCCCTCCACTTT
V: TRBV5-1; J: TRBJ2-1; D: TRBD1; size: .; CDR3: CASSSGTGQYNEQFF; DNA: TGCGCCAGCAGCTCGGGGACAGGGCAATACAATGAGCAGTTCTTC
V: TRBV7-2; J: TRBJ2-5; D: TRBD2; size: .; CDR3: CASSLATSGGARETQYF; DNA: TGTGCCAGCAGCTTAGCGACTAGCGGGGGGGCCCGAGAGACCCAGTACTTC
V: TRBV7-8; J: TRBJ2-1; D: TRBD2; size: .; CDR3: CASSLGGGVKSSYNEQFF; DNA: TGTGCCAGCAGCTTGGGCGGGGGGGTAAAGAGCTCCTACAATGAGCAGTTCTTC
V: TRBV7-3; J: TRBJ1-1; D: .; size: .; CDR3: CASSLIGNTEAFF; DNA: TGTGCCAGCAGCTTAATCGGGAACACTGAAGCTTTCTTT
V: TRBV6-2/TRBV6-3; J: TRBJ2-7; D: .; size: .; CDR3: CASSYEVGYEQYF; DNA: TGTGCCAGCAGTTACGAGGTGGGCTACGAGCAGTACTTC
V: TRBV30; J: TRBJ1-1; D: TRBD1; size: .; CDR3: CAWRHGGGAGRTEAFF; DNA: TGTGCCTGGAGGCATGGAGGGGGCGCGGGTAGAACTGAAGCTTTCTTT
V: TRBV21-1; J: TRBJ2-7; D: .; size: .; CDR3: CASSKGGTGNHEQYF; DNA: TGTGCCAGCAGCAAGGGTGGGACAGGGAACCACGAGCAGTACTTC
V: TRBV24-1; J: TRBJ2-1; D: .; size: few; CDR3: CATSVGPPAGEQFF; DNA: TGTGCCACCAGTGTTGGTCCCCCCGCGGGTGAGCAGTTCTTC
V: TRBV6-2/TRBV6-3; J: TRBJ1-3; D: .; size: .; CDR3: CASSYFGGRGRDTIYF; DNA: TGTGCCAGCAGTTACTTTGGGGGCAGGGGCCGGGACACCATATATTTT
V: TRBV24-1; J: TRBJ2-1; D: .; size: .; CDR3: CATSDLLRGLGDEQFF; DNA: TGTGCCACCAGTGATTTGTTGAGAGGGCTGGGAGATGAGCAGTTCTTC
V: TRBV3-1/TRBV3-2; J: TRBJ2-7; D: TRBD1; size: .; CDR3: CASSQESRGPREQYF; DNA: TGTGCCAGCAGCCAAGAATCCAGGGGGCCGCGGGAGCAGTACTTC
V: TRBV14; J: TRBJ1-5; D: .; size: .; CDR3: CASSPNRGQPQHF; DNA: TGTGCCAGCAGCCCGAACCGGGGTCAGCCCCAGCATTTT
V: TRBV11-3; J: TRBJ2-5; D: TRBD2; size: .; CDR3: CASSLGTSGEETQYF; DNA: TGTGCCAGCAGCTTAGGGACTAGCGGGGAGGAGACCCAGTACTTC
V: TRBV7-2; J: TRBJ1-2; D: TRBD1; size: once; CDR3: CASSLNRGQSGYTF; DNA: TGTGCCAGCAGCTTGAACAGGGGGCAGAGCGGCTACACCTTC
V: TRBV6-4; J: TRBJ2-2; D: TRBD2; size: .; CDR3: CASSEAGGFTGELFF; DNA: TGTGCCAGCAGTGAAGCGGGGGGATTCACCGGGGAGCTGTTTTTT
V: TRBV10-2; J: TRBJ1-2; D: .; size: .; CDR3: CASNSPDGYTF; DNA: TGCGCCAGCAATAGCCCTGATGGCTACACCTTC
V: TRBV7-2; J: TRBJ2-1; D: .; size: .; CDR3: CASSLVRSEQFF; DNA: TGTGCCAGCAGCCTAGTGAGGAGTGAGCAGTTCTTC
V: TRBV6-4; J: TRBJ2-1; D: TRBD2; size: once; CDR3: CASSVKRGAYNEQFF; DNA: TGTGCCAGCAGTGTAAAGCGGGGGGCCTACAATGAGCAGTTCTTC
V: TRBV6-1; J: TRBJ1-2; D: .; size: .; CDR3: CASSDRSRGYGYTF; DNA: TGTGCCAGCAGTGACAGGTCTCGTGGCTATGGCTACACCTTC
V: TRBV6-5; J: TRBJ1-5; D: TRBD1; size: .; CDR3: CASSYSFRGHQPQHF; DNA: TGTGCCAGCAGTTACTCGTTCAGGGGGCATCAGCCCCAGCATTTT
V: TRBV10-3; J: TRBJ1-3; D: TRBD1; size: .; CDR3: CAISRTGEGGNTIYF; DNA: TGTGCCATCAGTCGGACAGGGGAGGGTGGAAACACCATATATTTT
V: TRBV2; J: TRBJ1-2; D: .; size: .; CDR3: CASSEFFGDRGVNGYTF; DNA: TGTGCCAGCAGTGAGTTTTTCGGGGACCGCGGGGTTAATGGCTACACCTTC
V: TRBV3-1/TRBV3-2; J: TRBJ2-1; D: TRBD2; size: .; CDR3: CASDAGGPHNEQFF; DNA: TGTGCCAGCGACGCGGGGGGGCCGCACAATGAGCAGTTCTTC
V: TRBV19; J: TRBJ1-1; D: .; size: .; CDR3: CASKIGRNLNTEAFF; DNA: TGTGCCAGTAAGATCGGGAGAAACCTGAACACTGAAGCTTTCTTT
V: TRBV5-1; J: TRBJ2-7; D: .; size: .; CDR3: CASSVTTSSEQYF; DNA: TGCGCCAGCAGCGTGACAACTAGTAGCGAGCAGTACTTC
V: TRBV2; J: TRBJ2-1; D: .; size: .; CDR3: CASSWASGEQFF; DNA: TGTGCCAGCAGTTGGGCTTCAGGTGAGCAGTTCTTC
V: TRBV19; J: TRBJ2-7; D: TRBD1; size: .; CDR3: CASSIQTGGYEQYF; DNA: TGTGCCAGTAGTATCCAGACAGGGGGGTACGAGCAGTACTTC
V: TRBV5-1; J: TRBJ1-1; D: .; size: .; CDR3: CASSLVTGIITEAFF; DNA: TGCGCCAGCAGCTTGGTTACAGGGATTATCACTGAAGCTTTCTTT
V: TRBV5-1; J: TRBJ2-5; D: TRBD1; size: .; CDR3: CASSARPPGQGSETQYF; DNA: TGCGCCAGCAGCGCGAGACCTCCGGGACAGGGGTCAGAGACCCAGTACTTC
V: TRBV19; J: TRBJ1-1; D: .; size: once; CDR3: CASSLGPGVNTEAFF; DNA: TGTGCCAGTAGTCTCGGGCCGGGGGTGAACACTGAAGCTTTCTTT
V: TRBV9; J: TRBJ1-6; D: .; size: .; CDR3: CASSVDRGGSSYNSPLHF; DNA: TGTGCCAGCAGCGTAGATAGGGGGGGGAGCTCCTATAATTCACCCCTCCACTTT
V: TRBV2; J: TRBJ1-1; D: .; size: once; CDR3: CASSAGAGEAFF; DNA: TGTGCCAGCAGCGCAGGGGCGGGTGAAGCTTTCTTT
V: TRBV10-3; J: TRBJ2-1; D: .; size: few; CDR3: CAISESGGRGPYNEQFF; DNA: TGTGCCATCAGTGAGTCAGGTGGGCGGGGCCCTTACAATGAGCAGTTCTTC
V: TRBV14; J: TRBJ2-2; D: TRBD1; size: .; CDR3: CASSPLDRATGELFF; DNA: TGTGCCAGCAGCCCTCTGGACAGGGCTACCGGGGAGCTGTTTTTT
V: TRBV25-1; J: TRBJ2-1; D: TRBD2; size: .; CDR3: CASSSAGLLWNEQFF; DNA: TGTGCCAGCAGTTCAGCGGGGTTGCTCTGGAATGAGCAGTTCTTC
V: TRBV5-6; J: TRBJ2-7; D: .; size: few; CDR3: CASSLYVGTMSYEQYF; DNA: TGTGCCAGCAGCTTGTACGTCGGGACAATGTCATACGAGCAGTACTTC
V: TRBV7-9; J: TRBJ1-1; D: .; size: .; CDR3: CASSETDLNTEAFF; DNA: TGTGCCAGCAGCGAGACAGACTTGAACACTGAAGCTTTCTTT
V: TRBV30; J: TRBJ2-3; D: TRBD2; size: .; CDR3: CAWSGVGIAGMNTQYF; DNA: TGTGCCTGGAGTGGTGTAGGGATAGCGGGGATGAATACGCAGTATTTT
V: TRBV24-1; J: TRBJ2-1; D: TRBD2; size: few; CDR3: CATSDQRGGYNEQFF; DNA: TGTGCCACCAGTGATCAGCGGGGGGGCTACAATGAGCAGTTCTTC
V: TRBV27; J: TRBJ2-7; D: TRBD1; size: .; CDR3: CASSTGTGNEQYF; DNA: TGTGCCAGCAGCACCGGGACAGGGAACGAGCAGTACTTC